Described below is a single T cell receptor (beta chain) sequence and its context. The data belong to a study of CD8+ T cells in alopecia areata. Sequencing used cDNA as its template, made by extracting RNA and reverse transcribing it. Clones were sequenced by immunoSEQ multiplex PCR, and TCRdb holds only the in-frame ones, with some missing. Counted here are roughly 150,000 clones, under 60% occurring once; the ten biggest clones make up 15% to 20%. This specimen consisted of CD8+ T cells sorted from blood, obtained at week 0. The receptor comes from a human donor with alopecia areata.

The CDR3 sequence: CASSPDRGNGYTF. The CDR3 DNA follows: TGTGCCAGCAGTCCTGACAGGGGGAATGGCTACACCTTC. V is TRBV6-5 and J is TRBJ1-2, with TRBD1 identical over 9 bases. Germline CDR1 and CDR2: MNHEY and SVGAGI. This CDR3 contains 13 residues. Trimming at V came to 5 bases and at J to 6 bases, leaving 4 bases not matched to a gene.